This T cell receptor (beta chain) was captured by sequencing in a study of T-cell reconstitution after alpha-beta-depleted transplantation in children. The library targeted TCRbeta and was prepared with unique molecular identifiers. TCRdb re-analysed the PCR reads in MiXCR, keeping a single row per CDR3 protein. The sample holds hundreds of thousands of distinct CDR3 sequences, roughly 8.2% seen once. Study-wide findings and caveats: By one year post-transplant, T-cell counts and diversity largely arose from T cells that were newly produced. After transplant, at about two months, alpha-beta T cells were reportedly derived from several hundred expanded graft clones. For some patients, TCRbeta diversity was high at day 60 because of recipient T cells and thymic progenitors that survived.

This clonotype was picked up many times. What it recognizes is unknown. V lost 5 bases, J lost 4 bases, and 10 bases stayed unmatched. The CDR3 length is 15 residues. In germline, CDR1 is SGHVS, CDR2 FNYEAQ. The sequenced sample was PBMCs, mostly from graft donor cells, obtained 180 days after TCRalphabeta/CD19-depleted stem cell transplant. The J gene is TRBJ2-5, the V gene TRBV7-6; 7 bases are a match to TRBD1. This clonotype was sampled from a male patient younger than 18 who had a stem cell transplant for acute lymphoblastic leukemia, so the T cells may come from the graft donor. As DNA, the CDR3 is TGTGCCAGCAGCCGGAGACAGGGATGGGGAGAGACCCAGTACTTC. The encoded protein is CASSRRQGWGETQYF.